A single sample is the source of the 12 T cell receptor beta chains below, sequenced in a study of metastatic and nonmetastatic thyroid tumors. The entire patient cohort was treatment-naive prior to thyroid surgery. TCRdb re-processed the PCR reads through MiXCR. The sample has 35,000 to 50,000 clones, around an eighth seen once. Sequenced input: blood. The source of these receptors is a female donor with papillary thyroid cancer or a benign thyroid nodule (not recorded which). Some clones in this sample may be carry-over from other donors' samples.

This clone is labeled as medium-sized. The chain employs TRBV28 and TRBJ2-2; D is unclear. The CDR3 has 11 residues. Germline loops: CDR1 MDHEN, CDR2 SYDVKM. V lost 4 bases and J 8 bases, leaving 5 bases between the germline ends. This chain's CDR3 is CASSSPGELFF. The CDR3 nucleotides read TGTGCCAGCAGTTCCCCAGGGGAGCTGTTTTTT.

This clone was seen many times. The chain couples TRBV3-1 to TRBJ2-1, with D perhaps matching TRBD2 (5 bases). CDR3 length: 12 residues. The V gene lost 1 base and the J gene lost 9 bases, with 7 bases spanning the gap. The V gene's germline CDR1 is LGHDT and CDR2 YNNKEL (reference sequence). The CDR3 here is CASSQVRGEQFF. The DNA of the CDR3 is TGTGCCAGCAGCCAAGTACGGGGTGAGCAGTTCTTC.

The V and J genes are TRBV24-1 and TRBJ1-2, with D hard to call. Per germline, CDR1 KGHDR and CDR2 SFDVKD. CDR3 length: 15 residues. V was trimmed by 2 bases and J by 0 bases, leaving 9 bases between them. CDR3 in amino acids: CATSDSGRANYGYTF. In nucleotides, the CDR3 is TGTGCCACCAGTGATTCGGGTAGGGCTAACTATGGCTACACCTTC.

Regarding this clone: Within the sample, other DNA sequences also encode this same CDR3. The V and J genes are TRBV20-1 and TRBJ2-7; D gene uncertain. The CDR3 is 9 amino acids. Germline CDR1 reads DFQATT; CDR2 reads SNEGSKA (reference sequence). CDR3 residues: CSEALRQYF. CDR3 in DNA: TGCAGCGAAGCGTTACGTCAGTACTTC.

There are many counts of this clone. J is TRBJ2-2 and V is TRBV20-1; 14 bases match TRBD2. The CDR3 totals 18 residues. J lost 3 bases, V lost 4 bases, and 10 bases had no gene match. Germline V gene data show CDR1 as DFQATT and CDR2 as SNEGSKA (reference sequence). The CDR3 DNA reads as TGCAGTGCTAAAGGGACTAGCGGGAGCAACAGGGACACCGGGGAGCTGTTTTTT. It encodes CSAKGTSGSNRDTGELFF.

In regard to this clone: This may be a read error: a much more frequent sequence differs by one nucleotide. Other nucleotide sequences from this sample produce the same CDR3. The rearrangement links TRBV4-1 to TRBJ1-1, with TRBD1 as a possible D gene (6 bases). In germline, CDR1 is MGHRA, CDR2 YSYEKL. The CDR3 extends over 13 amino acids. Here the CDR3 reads CASSPRGDTEAFF. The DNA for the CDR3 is TGCGCCAGCAGCCCACGAGGGGACACCGAAGCTTTCTTT.

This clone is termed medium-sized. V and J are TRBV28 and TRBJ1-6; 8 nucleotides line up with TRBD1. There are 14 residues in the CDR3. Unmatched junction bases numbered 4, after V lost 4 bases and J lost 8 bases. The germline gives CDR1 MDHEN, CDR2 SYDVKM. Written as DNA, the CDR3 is TGTGCCAGCAGTTCCGGACAGGGACATTCACCCCTCCACTTT. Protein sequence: CASSSGQGHSPLHF.

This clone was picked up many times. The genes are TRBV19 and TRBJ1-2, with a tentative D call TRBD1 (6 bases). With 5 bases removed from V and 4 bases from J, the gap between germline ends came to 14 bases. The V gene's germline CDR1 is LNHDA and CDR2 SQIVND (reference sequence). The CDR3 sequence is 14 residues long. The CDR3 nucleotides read TGTGCCAGTAGTCGTCCTCAAGGGGGCTATGGCTACACCTTC. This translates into CASSRPQGGYGYTF.

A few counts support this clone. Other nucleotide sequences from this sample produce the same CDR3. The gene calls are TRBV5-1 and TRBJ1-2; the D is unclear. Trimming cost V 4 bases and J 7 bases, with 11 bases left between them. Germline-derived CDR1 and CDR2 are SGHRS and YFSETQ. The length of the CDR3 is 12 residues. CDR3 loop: CASSASAAGYTF. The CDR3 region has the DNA TGCGCCAGCAGCGCCTCGGCTGCTGGCTACACCTTC.

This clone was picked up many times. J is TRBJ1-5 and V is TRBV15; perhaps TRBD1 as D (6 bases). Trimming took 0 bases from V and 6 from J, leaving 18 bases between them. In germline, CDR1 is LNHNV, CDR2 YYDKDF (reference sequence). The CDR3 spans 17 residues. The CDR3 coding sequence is TGTGCCACCAGCAGAGATGGGGGCTGGCAGGTCCGTCAGCCCCAGCATTTT. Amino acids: CATSRDGGWQVRQPQHF.

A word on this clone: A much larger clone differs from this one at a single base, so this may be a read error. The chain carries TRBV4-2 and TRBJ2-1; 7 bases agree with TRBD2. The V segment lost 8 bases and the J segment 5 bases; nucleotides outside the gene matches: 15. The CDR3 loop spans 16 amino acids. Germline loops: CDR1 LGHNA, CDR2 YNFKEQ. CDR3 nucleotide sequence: TGTGCCAGCTCTGTATGGGGACCAGCGGGGAACAATGAGCAGTTCTTC. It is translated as CASSVWGPAGNNEQFF.

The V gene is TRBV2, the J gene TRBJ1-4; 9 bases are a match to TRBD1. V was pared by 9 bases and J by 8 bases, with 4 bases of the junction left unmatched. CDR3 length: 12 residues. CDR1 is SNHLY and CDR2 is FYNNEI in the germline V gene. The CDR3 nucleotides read TGTGCCAGGAGACAGGGGGGGGAAAAACTGTTTTTT. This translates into CARRQGGEKLFF.